The T cell receptor beta chain under discussion was sequenced for a study of T cell repertoires in cytomegalovirus infection. Overall study: The study used recently identified HLA-C-restricted and well-studied HLA-B-restricted CMV epitopes. Whole-study findings and limits: Dominant in the ex vivo response were TCR beta clonotypes restricted by HLA-C and specific for CMV. Frequencies of public TCR beta families were cumulated, and this identified carriers of CMV plus the relevant HLA.

Ten or more counts support this clonotype. Antigen specificity is unknown. Each CDR3 protein gets one entry after TCRdb re-called the reads with MiXCR. The sample has about half a million distinct CDR3 sequences, 30% to 40% seen once. The germline CDR1 and CDR2 sequences are MNHNY and SVGAGI (reference sequence). The CDR3 length is 17 residues. V was clipped by 5 bases and J by 4 bases; unmatched bases: 14. The chain recombines TRBV6-6 with TRBJ1-5, with 7 bases lining up with TRBD1. The sequencing here drew on cultured PBMCs, taken from culture after CMV antigen stimulation. This sequence originates from a human donor in good health (CMV status not recorded). Some clones in this sample may be carry-over from other donors' samples. CDR3 DNA sequence: TGTGCCAGCAGTGCTTCACGATCAGGGACAGCGAATCAGCCCCAGCATTTT. It encodes CASSASRSGTANQPQHF.